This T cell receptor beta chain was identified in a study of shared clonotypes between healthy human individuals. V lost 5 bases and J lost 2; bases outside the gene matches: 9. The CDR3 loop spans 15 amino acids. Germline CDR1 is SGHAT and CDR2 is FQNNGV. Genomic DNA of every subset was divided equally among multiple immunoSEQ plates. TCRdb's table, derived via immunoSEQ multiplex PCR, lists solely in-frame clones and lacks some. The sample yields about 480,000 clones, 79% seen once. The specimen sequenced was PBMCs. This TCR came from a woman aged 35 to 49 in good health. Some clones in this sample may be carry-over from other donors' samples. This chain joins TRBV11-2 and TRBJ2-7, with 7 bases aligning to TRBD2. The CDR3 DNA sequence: TGTGCCAGCAGCCCCCGGGCGGGAGTGACCTACGAGCAGTACTTC. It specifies CASSPRAGVTYEQYF.